One sample yielded the 14 T cell receptor beta chains listed below, sequenced in a study of CD8 T cells in ankylosing spondylitis. TCRdb independently ran MiXCR on the 5' RACE reads; one entry per CDR3 protein. Of around 53,000 distinct CDR3 sequences listed, 6% to 7.5% are singletons. The sequenced sample was blood, either unsorted or a sorted T cell fraction (not recorded which). The receptors stem from a female donor with ankylosing spondylitis or in good health (not recorded which).

The V and J genes are TRBV20-1 and TRBJ1-4; TRBD1 matches at 7 bases. CDR1 is DFQATT and CDR2 is SNEGSKA in the germline V gene (reference sequence). The length of the CDR3 is 19 residues. The trim removed 5 bases at V and 0 bases at J, leaving 18 bases unmatched. CDR3 DNA sequence: TGCAGTGCTCAGGGACCGGGAACAGGGGTCCTTGCAACTAATGAAAAACTGTTTTTT. Protein: CSAQGPGTGVLATNEKLFF.

This clonotype was detected ten times or more. V is TRBV2 and J is TRBJ2-2; D remains ambiguous. This CDR3 has 14 amino acids. Germline V CDR1 and CDR2: SNHLY, FYNNEI. V shed 4 bases and J shed 5 bases, with 11 bases lying between them. CDR3 nucleotides: TGTGCCAGCAGTGTTGGAATCGGGACCGGGGAGCTGTTTTTT. It yields the protein CASSVGIGTGELFF.

This clonotype occurred many times. V usage is TRBV6-5 and J usage is TRBJ2-1; no reliable D call. CDR3 length: 15 residues. The V gene lost 4 bases and the J gene lost 0 bases, with 10 bases spanning the gap. Germline values: CDR1 MNHEY, CDR2 SVGAGI. CDR3 protein: CASSLLDLSYNEQFF. The CDR3 DNA is TGTGCCAGCAGTTTACTCGACCTCTCCTACAATGAGCAGTTCTTC.

This clonotype was seen many times. The rearrangement uses TRBV20-1 and TRBJ2-1, with D possibly TRBD1 on 5 matching bases. The CDR3 loop spans 14 amino acids. Germline CDR1 and CDR2: DFQATT and SNEGSKA (reference sequence). Trimming pared 6 bases from V and 3 bases from J, leaving 15 bases between. The CDR3 region has the DNA TGCAGTGCCATAAGGGGCCAGGGCTACAATGAGCAGTTCTTC. It encodes CSAIRGQGYNEQFF.

This clonotype was counted at least ten times. J is TRBJ1-1 and V is TRBV10-3; weak D call: TRBD1 (6 bases). Germline CDR1 ENHRY, CDR2 SYGVKD. V dropped 6 bases and J dropped 2 bases, with 13 bases sitting between them. The CDR3 is 14 residues long. The DNA for the CDR3 is TGTGCCATCAGAACGAACAGGGAAAACACTGAAGCTTTCTTT. As protein: CAIRTNRENTEAFF.

This clonotype was recorded many times. The chain employs TRBV12-3 or TRBV12-4 and TRBJ2-2, with D perhaps TRBD1 or TRBD2 (5 bases each). V gave up 10 bases and J gave up 6 bases, with 18 bases separating them. The CDR3 has 14 amino acids. The DNA for the CDR3 is TGTGCCACCAACCGGGACCCCGCGGCCGGGGAGCTGTTTTTT. Its protein product is CATNRDPAAGELFF.

This clonotype has ten or more counts. CDR3: CAAGSTDTQYF. The CDR3 bases are TGTGCCGCGGGAAGCACAGATACGCAGTATTTT. The chain carries TRBV6-6 and TRBJ2-3, with D possibly TRBD2 on 6 matching bases. CDR3 size: 11 residues. Trimming removed 11 bases from V and 0 bases from J, with 6 bases in between. Germline CDR1 reads MNHNY; CDR2 reads SVGAGI (reference sequence).

This clonotype was recorded at least ten times. This chain connects TRBV29-1 to TRBJ2-3; TRBD1 is a possible D gene (7 bases). The CDR3 sequence is 14 residues long. V shed 4 bases and J shed 6 bases, with 17 bases lying between them. Per germline, CDR1 SQVTM and CDR2 ANQGSEA. Written as DNA, the CDR3 is TGCAGCGTTGCAAGGGGGCAGGGGGGCGATACGCAGTATTTT. Its translation is CSVARGQGGDTQYF.

Remarks on this clonotype: A much larger clone differs from this one at a single base, so this may be a read error. V and J are TRBV4-3 and TRBJ2-1; D is undetermined. CDR3 size: 18 residues. Germline CDR1 reads LGHNA; CDR2 reads YSLEER. In DNA, the CDR3 is TGCGCCAACAGCCAAGATCCTCGATTCGTAAGCTCCTACAATGAGCAGTTCTTC. Translation gives CANSQDPRFVSSYNEQFF.

Concerning this clonotype itself: One base away lies a much larger clone, so this may be a sequencing read error. The rearrangement uses TRBV19 and TRBJ1-1, with D tentatively TRBD1 (6 bases). The CDR3 totals 16 residues. Germline CDR1 reads LNHDA; CDR2 reads SQIVND (reference sequence). The CDR3: CTSREQKTGENTEAFF. The CDR3 DNA sequence: TGTACCAGTAGAGAACAGAAGACAGGAGAGAACACTGAAGCTTTCTTT. The full variable domain, rest sourced from reference TRBV19 and TRBJ1-1, is DGGITQSPKYLFRKEGQNVTLSCEQNLNHDAMYWYRQDPGQGLRLIYYSQIVNDFQKGDIAEGYSVSREKKESFPLTVTSAQKNPTAFYLCTSREQKTGENTEAFFGQGTRLTVV.

This clonotype was seen repeatedly, ten times or more. The rearrangement uses TRBV7-9 and TRBJ1-2; a weak D match, TRBD1 (5 bases). Germline CDR1 reads SEHNR; CDR2 reads FQNEAQ (reference sequence). V was cut by 1 base and J by 4 bases, with 13 bases left in between. This CDR3 has 15 amino acids. CDR3 nucleotides: TGTGCCAGCAGCTTAGTGGCGATGGGACTCTATGGCTACACCTTC. Residues: CASSLVAMGLYGYTF.

This clonotype was seen ten or more times. The rearrangement links TRBV5-1 to TRBJ1-1, with no clear D. The CDR3 is made up of 16 amino acids. From germline, CDR1 is SGHRS and CDR2 YFSETQ. Deletions cut 1 base from V and 0 bases from J, with 13 bases between. In DNA form, the CDR3 reads TGCGCCAGCAGCTTGACGCCGGGGAGTTTGAACACTGAAGCTTTCTTT. Amino acids: CASSLTPGSLNTEAFF.

This clonotype was seen a few times. V is TRBV20-1 and J is TRBJ2-3, with TRBD2 identical over 7 bases. CDR3 length equals 14 residues. The V gene end was trimmed by 6 bases and the J gene end by 3 bases; junction bases not matched to a gene: 9. CDR1 is DFQATT, CDR2 SNEGSKA, per germline (reference sequence). For the CDR3, the DNA is TGCAGTGCCACTCGCAGCGGGGTAACAGATACGCAGTATTTT. Its translation is CSATRSGVTDTQYF.

The chain recombines TRBV3-1 with TRBJ1-5; TRBD1 aligns across 9 bases. V trimming: 10 bases; J trimming: 2 bases; junction bases outside the gene matches: 21. Germline V lookup: CDR1 LGHDT, CDR2 YNNKEL (reference sequence). CDR3 length: 19 amino acids. The CDR3 here is CAICFLRDRVGLGNQPQHF. Written as DNA, the CDR3 is TGTGCCATCTGTTTCCTCCGGGACAGGGTGGGATTAGGCAATCAGCCCCAGCATTTT. Looking up the rest from reference TRBV3-1 and TRBJ1-5 gives the full variable domain: DTAVSQTPKYLVTQMGNDKSIKCEQNLGHDTMYWYKQDSKKFLKIMFSYNNKELIINETVPNRFSPKSPDKAHLNLHINSLELGDSAVYFCAICFLRDRVGLGNQPQHFGDGTRLSIL.